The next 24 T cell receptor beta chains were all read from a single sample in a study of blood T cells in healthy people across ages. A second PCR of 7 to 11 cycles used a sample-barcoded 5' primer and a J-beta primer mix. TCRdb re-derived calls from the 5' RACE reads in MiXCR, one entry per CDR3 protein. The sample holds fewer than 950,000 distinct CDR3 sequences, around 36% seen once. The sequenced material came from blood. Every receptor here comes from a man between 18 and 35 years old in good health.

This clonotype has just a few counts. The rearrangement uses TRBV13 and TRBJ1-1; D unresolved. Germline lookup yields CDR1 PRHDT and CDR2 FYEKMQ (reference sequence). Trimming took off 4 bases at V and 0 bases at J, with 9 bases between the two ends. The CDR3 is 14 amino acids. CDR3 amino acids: CASSSKELNTEAFF. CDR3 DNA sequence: TGTGCCAGCAGCTCCAAAGAACTGAACACTGAAGCTTTCTTT. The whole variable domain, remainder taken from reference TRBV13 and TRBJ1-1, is AAGVIQSPRHLIKEKRETATLKCYPIPRHDTVYWYQQGPGQDPQFLISFYEKMQSDKGSIPDRFSAQQFSDYHSELNMSSLELGDSALYFCASSSKELNTEAFFGQGTRLTVV.

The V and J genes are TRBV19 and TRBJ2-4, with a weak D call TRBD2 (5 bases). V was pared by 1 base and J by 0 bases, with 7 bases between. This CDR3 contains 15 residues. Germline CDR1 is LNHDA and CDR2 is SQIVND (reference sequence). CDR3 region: CASSIVAGAKNIQYF. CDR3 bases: TGTGCCAGTAGTATAGTCGCGGGAGCCAAAAACATTCAGTACTTC. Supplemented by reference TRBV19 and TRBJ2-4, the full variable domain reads DGGITQSPKYLFRKEGQNVTLSCEQNLNHDAMYWYRQDPGQGLRLIYYSQIVNDFQKGDIAEGYSVSREKKESFPLTVTSAQKNPTAFYLCASSIVAGAKNIQYFGAGTRLSVL.

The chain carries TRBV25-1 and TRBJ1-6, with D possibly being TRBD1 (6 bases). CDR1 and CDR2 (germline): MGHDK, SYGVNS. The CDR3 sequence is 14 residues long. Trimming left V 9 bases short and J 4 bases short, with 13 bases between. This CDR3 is CASHETGYNSPLHF. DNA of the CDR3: TGTGCCAGTCATGAGACAGGTTATAATTCACCCCTCCACTTT.

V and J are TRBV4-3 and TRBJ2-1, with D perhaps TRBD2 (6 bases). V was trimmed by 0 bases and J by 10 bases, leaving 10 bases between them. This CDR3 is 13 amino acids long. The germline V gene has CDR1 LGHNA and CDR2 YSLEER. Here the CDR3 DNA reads TGCGCCAGCAGCCAAGACACTAGCTCCGAGCAGTTCTTC. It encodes CASSQDTSSEQFF.

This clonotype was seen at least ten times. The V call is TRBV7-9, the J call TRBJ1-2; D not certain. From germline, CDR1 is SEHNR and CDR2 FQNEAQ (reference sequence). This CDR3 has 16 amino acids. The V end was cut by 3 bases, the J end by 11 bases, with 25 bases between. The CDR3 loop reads CASSFESRRPLEGYTF. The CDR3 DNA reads TGTGCCAGCAGCTTCGAGTCCCGTAGGCCCCTAGAAGGGTACACCTTC.

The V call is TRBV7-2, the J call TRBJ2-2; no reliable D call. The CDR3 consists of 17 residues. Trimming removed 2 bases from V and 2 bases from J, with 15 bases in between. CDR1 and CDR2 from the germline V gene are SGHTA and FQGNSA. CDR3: CASSLLSRQVNTGELFF. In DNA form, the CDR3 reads TGTGCCAGCAGCTTACTTAGTAGGCAGGTCAACACCGGGGAGCTGTTTTTT.

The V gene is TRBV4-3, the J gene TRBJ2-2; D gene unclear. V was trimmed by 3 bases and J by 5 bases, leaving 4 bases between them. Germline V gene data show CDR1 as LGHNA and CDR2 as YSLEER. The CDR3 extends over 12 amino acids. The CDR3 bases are TGCGCCAGCAGCCATGGGACCGGGGAGCTGTTTTTT. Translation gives CASSHGTGELFF.

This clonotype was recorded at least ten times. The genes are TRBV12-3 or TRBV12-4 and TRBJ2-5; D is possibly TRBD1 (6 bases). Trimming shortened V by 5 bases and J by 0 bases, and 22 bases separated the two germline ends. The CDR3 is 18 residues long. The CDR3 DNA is TGTGCCAGCAGTCCCTTTTTGCAGGGGAAGCCTTACCAAGAGACCCAGTACTTC. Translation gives CASSPFLQGKPYQETQYF.

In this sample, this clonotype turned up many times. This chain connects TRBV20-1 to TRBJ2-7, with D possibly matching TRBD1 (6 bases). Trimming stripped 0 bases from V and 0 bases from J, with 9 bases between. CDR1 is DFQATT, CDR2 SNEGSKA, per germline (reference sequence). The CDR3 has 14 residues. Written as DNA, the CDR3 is TGCAGTGCTAGAGATAGGGGGTTCTCCTACGAGCAGTACTTC. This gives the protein CSARDRGFSYEQYF.

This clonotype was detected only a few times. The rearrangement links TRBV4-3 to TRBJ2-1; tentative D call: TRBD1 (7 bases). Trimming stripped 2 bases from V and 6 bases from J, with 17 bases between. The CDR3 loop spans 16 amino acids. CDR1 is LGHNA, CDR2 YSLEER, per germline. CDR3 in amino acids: CASSQPPRGAGNEQFF. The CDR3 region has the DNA TGCGCCAGCAGCCAACCCCCCAGGGGGGCCGGCAATGAGCAGTTCTTC.

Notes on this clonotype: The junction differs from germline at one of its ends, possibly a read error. CDR3 in DNA: TGCGCCAGCAGCCCTACGCGGCGGGGGTCCCACAATGGGCAGTTCTTC. Translated: CASSPTRRGSHNGQFF. The rearrangement uses TRBV4-1 and TRBJ2-1, with 7 bases matching TRBD2. The CDR3 has 16 residues. Germline CDR1 MGHRA, CDR2 YSYEKL.

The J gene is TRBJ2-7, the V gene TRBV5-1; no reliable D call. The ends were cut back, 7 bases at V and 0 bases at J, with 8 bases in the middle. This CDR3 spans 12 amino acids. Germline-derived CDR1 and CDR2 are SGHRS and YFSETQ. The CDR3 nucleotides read TGCGCCAGCGCCCCTTCCTCCTACGAGCAGTACTTC. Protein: CASAPSSYEQYF. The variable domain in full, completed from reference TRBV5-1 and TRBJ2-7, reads KAGVTQTPRYLIKTRGQQVTLSCSPISGHRSVSWYQQTPGQGLQFLFEYFSETQRNKGNFPGRFSGRQFSNSRSEMNVSTLELGDSALYLCASAPSSYEQYFGPGTRLTVT.

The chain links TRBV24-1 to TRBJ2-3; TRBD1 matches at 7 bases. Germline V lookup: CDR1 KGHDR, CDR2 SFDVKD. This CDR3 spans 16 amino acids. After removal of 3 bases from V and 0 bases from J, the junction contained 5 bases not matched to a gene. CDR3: CATSDTRQGSTDTQYF. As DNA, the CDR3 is TGTGCCACCAGTGATACTCGACAGGGCAGCACAGATACGCAGTATTTT.

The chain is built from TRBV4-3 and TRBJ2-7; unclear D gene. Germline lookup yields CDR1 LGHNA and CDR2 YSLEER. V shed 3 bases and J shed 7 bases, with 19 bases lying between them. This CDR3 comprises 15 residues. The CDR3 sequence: CASSHKAAGLMEQYF. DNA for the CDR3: TGCGCCAGCAGCCATAAGGCAGCCGGGTTGATGGAGCAGTACTTC.

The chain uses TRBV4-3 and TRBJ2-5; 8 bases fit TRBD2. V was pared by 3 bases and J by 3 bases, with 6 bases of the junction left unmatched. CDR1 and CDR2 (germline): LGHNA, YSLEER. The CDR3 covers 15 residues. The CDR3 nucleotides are TGCGCCAGCAGCCAGGATGGAGCGGGGGAAGAGACCCAGTACTTC. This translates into CASSQDGAGEETQYF.

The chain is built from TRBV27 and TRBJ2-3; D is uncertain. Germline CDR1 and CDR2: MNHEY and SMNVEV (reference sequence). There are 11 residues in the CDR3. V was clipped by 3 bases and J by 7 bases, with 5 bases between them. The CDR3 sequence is CASSFLNTQYF. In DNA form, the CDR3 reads TGTGCCAGCAGTTTCCTTAATACGCAGTATTTT.

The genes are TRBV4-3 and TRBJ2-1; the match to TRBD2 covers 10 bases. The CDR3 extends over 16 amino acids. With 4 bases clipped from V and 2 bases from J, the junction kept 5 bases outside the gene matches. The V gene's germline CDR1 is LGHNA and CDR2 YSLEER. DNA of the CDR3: TGCGCCAGCAGCCGGGAGCGGGGGGGCGCCTACAATGAGCAGTTCTTC. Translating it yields CASSRERGGAYNEQFF.

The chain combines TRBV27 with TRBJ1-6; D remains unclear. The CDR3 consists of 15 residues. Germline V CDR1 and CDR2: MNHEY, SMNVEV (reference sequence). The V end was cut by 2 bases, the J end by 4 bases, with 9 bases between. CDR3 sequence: CASSLPDLYNSPLHF. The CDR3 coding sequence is TGTGCCAGCAGTTTACCGGACCTTTATAATTCACCCCTCCACTTT.

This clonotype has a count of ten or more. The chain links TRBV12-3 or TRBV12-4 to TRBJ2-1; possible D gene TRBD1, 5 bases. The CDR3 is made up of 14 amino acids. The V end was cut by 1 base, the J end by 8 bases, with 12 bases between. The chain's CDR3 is CASSLVEGRDEQFF. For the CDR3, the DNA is TGTGCCAGCAGTTTAGTTGAAGGCAGGGATGAGCAGTTCTTC.

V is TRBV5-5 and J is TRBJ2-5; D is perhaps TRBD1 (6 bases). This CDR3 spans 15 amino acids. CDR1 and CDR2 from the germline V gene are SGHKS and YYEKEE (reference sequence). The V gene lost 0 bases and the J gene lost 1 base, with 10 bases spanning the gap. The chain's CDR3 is CASSLGTGPQETQYF. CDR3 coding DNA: TGTGCCAGCAGCTTGGGTACAGGGCCCCAAGAGACCCAGTACTTC.

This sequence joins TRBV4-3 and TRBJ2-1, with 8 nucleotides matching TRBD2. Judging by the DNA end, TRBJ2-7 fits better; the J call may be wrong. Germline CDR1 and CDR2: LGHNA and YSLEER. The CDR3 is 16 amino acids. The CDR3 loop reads CASSHTSGGSYNEQYF. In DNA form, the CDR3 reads TGCGCCAGCAGCCACACTAGCGGCGGGTCCTACAATGAGCAGTACTTC.

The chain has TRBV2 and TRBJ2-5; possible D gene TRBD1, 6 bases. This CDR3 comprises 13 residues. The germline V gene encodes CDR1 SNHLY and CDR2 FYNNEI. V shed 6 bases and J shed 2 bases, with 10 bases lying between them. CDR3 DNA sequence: TGTGCCAGCAGAGGCAGGGGACAAGAGACCCAGTACTTC. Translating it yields CASRGRGQETQYF.

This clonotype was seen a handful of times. The CDR3 loop reads CASSLGMRTEAFF. DNA of the CDR3: TGTGCCAGCAGCCTGGGAATGAGGACTGAAGCTTTCTTT. J is TRBJ1-1 and V is TRBV7-2; D is unclear. The V gene's germline CDR1 is SGHTA and CDR2 FQGNSA. The CDR3 is 13 amino acids. V was clipped by 5 bases and J by 5 bases, with 12 bases between them.

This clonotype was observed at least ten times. CDR3 DNA sequence: TGTGCCAGCAGCTTGCTCGGTCAGCCCCAGCATTTT. Protein sequence: CASSLLGQPQHF. V and J are TRBV7-2 and TRBJ1-5; D is ambiguous. From germline, CDR1 is SGHTA and CDR2 FQGNSA. The CDR3 runs to 12 residues. Trimming left V 3 bases short and J 6 bases short, with 6 bases between.